This T cell receptor (beta chain) was captured in a study of CD8 T cells in Susac syndrome. Study outcomes and limitations: When the CD4+ T cell repertoires of patients with Susac syndrome were examined, they did not show any clonal expansion.

Note on this clonotype: Its antigen is still unknown.

V lost 10 bases to trimming and J lost 8 bases, with 18 bases between them. The CDR3 length is 13 residues. The germline CDR1 and CDR2 sequences are ENHRY and SYGVKD. The RNA input was roughly 0.45 to 1 ug, and it was reverse transcribed with random hexamers. TCRdb used MiXCR to reprocess the immunoSEQ multiplex PCR reads, holding one entry per CDR3 protein. The top ten hold roughly 0.5% of the sample, which has approximately 74,000 distinct CDR3 sequences, about 92% seen once. The rearrangement links TRBV10-3 to TRBJ2-1; D might be TRBD2 (6 bases). Sequenced input: CD4+ T cells from PBMCs. The receptor's source is a human donor with Susac syndrome. The chain's CDR3 is CATTGVFVDEQFF. The DNA for the CDR3 is TGTGCCACCACGGGGGTTTTCGTAGATGAGCAGTTCTTC.